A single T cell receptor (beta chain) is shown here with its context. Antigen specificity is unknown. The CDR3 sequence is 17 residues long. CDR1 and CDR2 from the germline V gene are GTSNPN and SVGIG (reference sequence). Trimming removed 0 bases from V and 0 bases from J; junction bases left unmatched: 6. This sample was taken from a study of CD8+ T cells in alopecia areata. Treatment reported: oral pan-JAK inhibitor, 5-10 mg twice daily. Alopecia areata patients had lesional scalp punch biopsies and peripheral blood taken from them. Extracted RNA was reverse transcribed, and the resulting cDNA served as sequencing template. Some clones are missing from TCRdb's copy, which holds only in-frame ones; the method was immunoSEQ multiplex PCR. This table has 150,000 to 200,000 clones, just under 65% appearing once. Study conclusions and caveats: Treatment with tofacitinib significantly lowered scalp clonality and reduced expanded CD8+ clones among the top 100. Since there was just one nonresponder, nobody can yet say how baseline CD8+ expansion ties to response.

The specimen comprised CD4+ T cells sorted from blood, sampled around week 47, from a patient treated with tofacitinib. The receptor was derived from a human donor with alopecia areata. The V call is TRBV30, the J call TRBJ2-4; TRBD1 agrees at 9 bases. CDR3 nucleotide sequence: TGTGCCTGGAGTGTTGGGACAGGGACGCTAGCCAAAAACATTCAGTACTTC. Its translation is CAWSVGTGTLAKNIQYF.